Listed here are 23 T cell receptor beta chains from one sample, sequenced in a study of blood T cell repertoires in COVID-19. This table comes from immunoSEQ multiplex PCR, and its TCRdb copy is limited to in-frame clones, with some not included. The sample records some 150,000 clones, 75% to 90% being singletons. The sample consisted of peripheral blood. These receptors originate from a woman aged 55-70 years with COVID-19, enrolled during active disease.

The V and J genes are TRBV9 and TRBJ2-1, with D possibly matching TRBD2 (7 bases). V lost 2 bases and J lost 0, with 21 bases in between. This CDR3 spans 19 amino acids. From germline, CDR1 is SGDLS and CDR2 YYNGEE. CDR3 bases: TGTGCCAGCAGCGTGGGACCTGGGGGGCTAGCGGCCTCCTACAATGAGCAGTTCTTC. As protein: CASSVGPGGLAASYNEQFF.

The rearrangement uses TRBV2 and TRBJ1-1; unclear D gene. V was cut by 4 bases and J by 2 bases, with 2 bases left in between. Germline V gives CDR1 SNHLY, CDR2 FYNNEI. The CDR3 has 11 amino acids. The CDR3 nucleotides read TGTGCCAGCAGTGCAAACACTGAAGCTTTCTTT. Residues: CASSANTEAFF.

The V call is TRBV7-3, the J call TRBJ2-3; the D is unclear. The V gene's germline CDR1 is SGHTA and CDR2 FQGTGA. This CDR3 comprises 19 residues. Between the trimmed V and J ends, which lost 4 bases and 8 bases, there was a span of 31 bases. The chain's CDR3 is CASSSPRPGSRLVVGTQYF. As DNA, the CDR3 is TGTGCCAGCAGCTCCCCACGCCCCGGTAGCCGGTTAGTAGTTGGTACGCAGTATTTT. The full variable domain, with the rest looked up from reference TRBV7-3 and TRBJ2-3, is GAGVSQTPSNKVTEKGKYVELRCDPISGHTALYWYRQSLGQGPEFLIYFQGTGAADDSGLPNDRFFAVRPEGSVSTLKIQRTERGDSAVYLCASSSPRPGSRLVVGTQYFGPGTRLTVL.

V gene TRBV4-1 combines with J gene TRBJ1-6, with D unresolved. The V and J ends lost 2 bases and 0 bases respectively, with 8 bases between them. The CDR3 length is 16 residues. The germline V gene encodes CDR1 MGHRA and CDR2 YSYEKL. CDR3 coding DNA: TGCGCCAGCAGCCAAACGTACAGCTCCTATAATTCACCCCTCCACTTT. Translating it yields CASSQTYSSYNSPLHF.

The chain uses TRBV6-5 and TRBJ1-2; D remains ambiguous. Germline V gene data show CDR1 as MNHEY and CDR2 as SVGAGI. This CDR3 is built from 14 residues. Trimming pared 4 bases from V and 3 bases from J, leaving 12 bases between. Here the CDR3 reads CASSSILGDYGYTF. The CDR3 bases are TGTGCCAGCAGTTCGATCTTGGGAGACTATGGCTACACCTTC.

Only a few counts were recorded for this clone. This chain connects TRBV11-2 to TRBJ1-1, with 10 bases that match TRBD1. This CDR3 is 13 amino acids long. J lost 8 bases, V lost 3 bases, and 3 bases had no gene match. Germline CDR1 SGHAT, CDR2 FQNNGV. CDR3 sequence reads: CASSFGQGDEAFF. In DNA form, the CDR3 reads TGTGCCAGCAGCTTCGGACAGGGGGACGAAGCTTTCTTT. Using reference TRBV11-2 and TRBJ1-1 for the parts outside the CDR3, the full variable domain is EAGVAQSPRYKIIEKRQSVAFWCNPISGHATLYWYQQILGQGPKLLIQFQNNGVVDDSQLPKDRFSAERLKGVDSTLKIQPAKLEDSAVYLCASSFGQGDEAFFGQGTRLTVV.

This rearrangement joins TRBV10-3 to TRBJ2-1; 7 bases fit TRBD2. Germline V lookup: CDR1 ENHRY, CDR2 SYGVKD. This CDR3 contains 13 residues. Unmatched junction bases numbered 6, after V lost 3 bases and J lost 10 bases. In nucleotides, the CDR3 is TGTGCCATCAGTGACGGGGGGACCGGGGAGCAGTTCTTC. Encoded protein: CAISDGGTGEQFF.

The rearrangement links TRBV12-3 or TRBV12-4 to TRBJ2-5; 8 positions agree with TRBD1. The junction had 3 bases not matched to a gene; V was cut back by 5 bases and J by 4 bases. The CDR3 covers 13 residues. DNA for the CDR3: TGTGCCAGCAGTATGGACAGGGTAGAGACCCAGTACTTC. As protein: CASSMDRVETQYF.

The CDR3: CASSVEGSGLAGSYEQYF. In DNA form, the CDR3 reads TGTGCCAGTAGCGTCGAAGGGAGCGGACTAGCGGGGAGCTACGAGCAGTACTTC. The chain is built from TRBV19 and TRBJ2-7; 12 bases are shared with TRBD2. Germline trimming cut 6 bases from V and 3 bases from J; bases unmatched to any gene: 15. The germline CDR1 and CDR2 sequences are LNHDA and SQIVND (reference sequence). The CDR3 covers 18 residues.

The CDR3 sequence: CASSAQGQNPYEQYF. CDR3 DNA sequence: TGCGCCAGCAGCGCGCAGGGACAGAACCCTTACGAGCAGTACTTC. This sequence joins TRBV4-1 and TRBJ2-7, with 7 bases identical to TRBD1. Germline CDR1 and CDR2: MGHRA and YSYEKL. This CDR3 has 15 amino acids. Losses at the gene ends were 5 bases for V and 4 bases for J; bases not matched to a gene: 11.

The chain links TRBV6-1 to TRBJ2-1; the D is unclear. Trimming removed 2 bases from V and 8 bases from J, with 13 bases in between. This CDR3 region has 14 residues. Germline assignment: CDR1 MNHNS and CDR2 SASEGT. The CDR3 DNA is TGTGCCAGCAGTGAACCCTTTATTGTATATGAGCAGTTCTTC. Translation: CASSEPFIVYEQFF.

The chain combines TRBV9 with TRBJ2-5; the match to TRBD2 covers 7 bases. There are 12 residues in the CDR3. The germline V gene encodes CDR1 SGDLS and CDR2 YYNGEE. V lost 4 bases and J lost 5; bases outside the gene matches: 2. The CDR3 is CASSRGVETQYF. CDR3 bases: TGTGCCAGCAGCCGGGGGGTGGAGACCCAGTACTTC.

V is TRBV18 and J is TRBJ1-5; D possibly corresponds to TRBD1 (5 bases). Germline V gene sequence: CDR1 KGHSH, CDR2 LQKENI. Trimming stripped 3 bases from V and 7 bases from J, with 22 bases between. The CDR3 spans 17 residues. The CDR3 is CASSPTGGGAGGQPQHF. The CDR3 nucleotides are TGTGCCAGCTCACCGACCGGTGGCGGCGCCGGGGGACAGCCCCAGCATTTT.

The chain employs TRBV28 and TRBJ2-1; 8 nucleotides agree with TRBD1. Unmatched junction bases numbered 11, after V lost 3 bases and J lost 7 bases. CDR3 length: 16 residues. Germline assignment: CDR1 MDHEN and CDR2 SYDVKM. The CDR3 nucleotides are TGTGCCAGCAGTTTTATCGACAGGGGCATAATAAATGAGCAGTTCTTC. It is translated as CASSFIDRGIINEQFF.

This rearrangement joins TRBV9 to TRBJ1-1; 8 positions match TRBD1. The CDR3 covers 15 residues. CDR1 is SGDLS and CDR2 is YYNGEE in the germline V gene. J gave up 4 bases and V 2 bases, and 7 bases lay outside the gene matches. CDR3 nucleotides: TGTGCCAGCAGCGTGGGGACAGGAATGTCCACTGAAGCTTTCTTT. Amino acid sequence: CASSVGTGMSTEAFF.

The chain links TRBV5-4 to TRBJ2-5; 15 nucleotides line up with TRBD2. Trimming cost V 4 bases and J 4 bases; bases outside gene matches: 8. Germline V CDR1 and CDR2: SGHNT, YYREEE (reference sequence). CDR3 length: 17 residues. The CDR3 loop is CASSPWTSGGAGETQYF. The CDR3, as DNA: TGTGCCAGCAGCCCCTGGACTAGCGGGGGGGCGGGAGAGACCCAGTACTTC.

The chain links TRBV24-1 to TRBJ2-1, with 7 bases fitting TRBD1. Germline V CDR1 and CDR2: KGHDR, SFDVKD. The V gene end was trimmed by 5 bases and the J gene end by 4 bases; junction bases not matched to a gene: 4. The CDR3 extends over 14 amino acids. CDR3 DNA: TGTGCCACCAGTGCCGGGACAGATTACAATGAGCAGTTCTTC. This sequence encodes CATSAGTDYNEQFF.

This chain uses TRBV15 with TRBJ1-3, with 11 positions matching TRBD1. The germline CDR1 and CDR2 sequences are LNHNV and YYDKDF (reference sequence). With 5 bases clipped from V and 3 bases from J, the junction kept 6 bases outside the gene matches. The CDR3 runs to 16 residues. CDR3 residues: CATSRRDRGIGNTIYF. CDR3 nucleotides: TGTGCCACCAGCCGACGGGACAGGGGGATTGGAAACACCATATATTTT.

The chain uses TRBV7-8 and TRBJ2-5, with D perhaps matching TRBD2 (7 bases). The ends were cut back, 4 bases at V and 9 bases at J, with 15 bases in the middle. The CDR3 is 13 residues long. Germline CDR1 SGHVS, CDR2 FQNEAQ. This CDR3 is CASSSGGGPSQYF. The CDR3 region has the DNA TGTGCCAGCAGCTCGGGGGGCGGGCCTTCCCAGTACTTC.

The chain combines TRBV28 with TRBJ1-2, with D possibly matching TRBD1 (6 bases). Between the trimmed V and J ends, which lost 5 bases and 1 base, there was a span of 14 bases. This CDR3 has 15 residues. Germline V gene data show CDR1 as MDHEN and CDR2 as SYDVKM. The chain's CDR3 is CASSDGQRNNYGYTF. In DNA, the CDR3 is TGTGCCAGCAGTGACGGACAGCGCAATAACTATGGCTACACCTTC.

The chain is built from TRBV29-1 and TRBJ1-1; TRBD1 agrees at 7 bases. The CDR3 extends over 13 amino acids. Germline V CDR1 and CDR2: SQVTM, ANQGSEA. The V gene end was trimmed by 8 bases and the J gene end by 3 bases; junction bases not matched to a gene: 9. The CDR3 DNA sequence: TGCAGCAGTCAACAGGGGATCCACACTGAAGCTTTCTTT. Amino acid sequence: CSSQQGIHTEAFF.

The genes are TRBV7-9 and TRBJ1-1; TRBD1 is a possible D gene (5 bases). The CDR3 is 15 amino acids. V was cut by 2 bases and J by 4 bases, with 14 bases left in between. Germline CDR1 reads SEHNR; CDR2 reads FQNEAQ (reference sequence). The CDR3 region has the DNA TGTGCCAGCAGCTTAAGGGGTGGGGCCCTCACTGAAGCTTTCTTT. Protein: CASSLRGGALTEAFF.

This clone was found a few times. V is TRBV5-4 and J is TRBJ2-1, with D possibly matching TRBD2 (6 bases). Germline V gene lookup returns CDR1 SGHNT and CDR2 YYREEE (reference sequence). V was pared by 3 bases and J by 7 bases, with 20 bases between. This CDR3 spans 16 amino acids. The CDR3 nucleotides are TGTGCCAGCAGCTCCCCCCAGCGGGTGACGAGGAATGAGCAGTTCTTC. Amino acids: CASSSPQRVTRNEQFF.